These T cell receptor beta chains were read from a single sample in a study of molecular identifiers for immune sequencing clone quantification. TCRdb itself ran the PCR reads through MiXCR, one entry per CDR3 protein. The data contain around 470,000 distinct CDR3 sequences, around 23% of them singletons. The sample was naive CD8+ T cells from blood, with Jurkat cell RNA spiked in. The receptors here all came from a human donor in good health. Some libraries in this study had Jurkat cell RNA spiked in. The CDR3 runs from the conserved cysteine through the conserved F or W. A D gene is named only where the DNA matches it firmly. Only some rows state a clone size, as once, few, many or a class for expanded clones.

j_call: TRBJ1-1
v_call: TRBV7-9
d_call: TRBD1
clone_size: -
cdr3_nt: TGTGCCAGCAGCTCCACAACAGGGGGCCCCACTGAAGCTTTCTTT
cdr3_aa: CASSSTTGGPTEAFF

j_call: TRBJ2-3
v_call: TRBV7-9
d_call: TRBD1
clone_size: many
cdr3_nt: TGTGCCAGCAGCTTAGCTATCGGACAGGGAAGCACAGATACGCAGTATTTT
cdr3_aa: CASSLAIGQGSTDTQYF

j_call: TRBJ1-2
v_call: TRBV6-2/TRBV6-3
d_call: TRBD1
clone_size: few
cdr3_nt: TGTGCCAGCAGACAGGGGATCAATGGCTACACCTTC
cdr3_aa: CASRQGINGYTF

j_call: TRBJ1-2
v_call: TRBV13
d_call: -
clone_size: few
cdr3_nt: TGTGCCAGCAGCTTCAAAGCCTATGGCTACACCTTC
cdr3_aa: CASSFKAYGYTF

j_call: TRBJ1-2
v_call: TRBV2
d_call: TRBD1
clone_size: few
cdr3_nt: TGTGCCAGCAGTTTGGGACAGGGAAATTCCGTATATTATGGCTACACCTTC
cdr3_aa: CASSLGQGNSVYYGYTF

j_call: TRBJ2-7
v_call: TRBV30
d_call: -
clone_size: many
cdr3_nt: TGTGCCTGGAGTCAGGGGTACGAGCAGTACTTC
cdr3_aa: CAWSQGYEQYF

j_call: TRBJ2-5
v_call: TRBV29-1
d_call: -
clone_size: many
cdr3_nt: TGCAGCGTTGGCAGGGAGTTTCAAGAGACCCAGTACTTC
cdr3_aa: CSVGREFQETQYF

j_call: TRBJ2-7
v_call: TRBV20-1
d_call: TRBD1
clone_size: -
cdr3_nt: TGCAGTGCTAGAGAGGGACAGACCTACGAGCAGTACTTC
cdr3_aa: CSAREGQTYEQYF

j_call: TRBJ2-3
v_call: TRBV7-8
d_call: TRBD2
clone_size: many
cdr3_nt: TGTGCCAGCAGCTCCCCGAGGGGACTAAACACAGATACGCAGTATTTT
cdr3_aa: CASSSPRGLNTDTQYF

j_call: TRBJ2-7
v_call: TRBV7-2
d_call: -
clone_size: many
cdr3_nt: TGTGCCAGCTCACCCGGGGGACTCTACGAGCAGTACTTC
cdr3_aa: CASSPGGLYEQYF

j_call: TRBJ2-2
v_call: TRBV6-5
d_call: -
clone_size: -
cdr3_nt: TGTGCCAGCATGTTCCGGGTTTGGTCCGGGGAGCTGTTTTTT
cdr3_aa: CASMFRVWSGELFF

j_call: TRBJ2-2
v_call: TRBV18
d_call: -
clone_size: few
cdr3_nt: TGTGCCAGCTCACCACCGGAAGGGTATCCCGGGGAGCTGTTTTTT
cdr3_aa: CASSPPEGYPGELFF

j_call: TRBJ1-1
v_call: TRBV4-1
d_call: -
clone_size: -
cdr3_nt: TGCGCCAGCAGCCAAGATAACGTGGGGGCGAAGATGAACACTGAAGCTTTCTTT
cdr3_aa: CASSQDNVGAKMNTEAFF

j_call: TRBJ2-7
v_call: TRBV3-1
d_call: -
clone_size: -
cdr3_nt: TGTGCCAGCAGCGCCCTCACTAGCTCCTACGAGCAGTACTTC
cdr3_aa: CASSALTSSYEQYF

j_call: TRBJ2-5
v_call: TRBV7-9
d_call: TRBD2
clone_size: -
cdr3_nt: TGTGCCAGCAGCTCCCTTGGTAGCGGGGGGGCCTTGAGGGAGACCCAGTACTTC
cdr3_aa: CASSSLGSGGALRETQYF

j_call: TRBJ2-1
v_call: TRBV30
d_call: -
clone_size: -
cdr3_nt: TGTGCCTGCCTCTACAATGAGCAGTTCTTC
cdr3_aa: CACLYNEQFF

j_call: TRBJ2-7
v_call: TRBV29-1
d_call: TRBD2
clone_size: few
cdr3_nt: TGCAGCGTTGAACTCGGACTAGCGGGGGGGCCCTACGAGCAGTACTTC
cdr3_aa: CSVELGLAGGPYEQYF

j_call: TRBJ2-2
v_call: TRBV2
d_call: -
clone_size: many
cdr3_nt: TGTGCCAGCAGGAAGGGACCGAACACCGGGGAGCTGTTTTTT
cdr3_aa: CASRKGPNTGELFF

j_call: TRBJ2-5
v_call: TRBV28
d_call: -
clone_size: many
cdr3_nt: TGTGCCAGCAGTCTAAGGCCTAGCACAGAGACCCAGTACTTC
cdr3_aa: CASSLRPSTETQYF

j_call: TRBJ2-3
v_call: TRBV25-1
d_call: -
clone_size: -
cdr3_nt: TGTGCCAACAGTGTACCGAAACTAGAAAATTCAGATACGCAGTATTTT
cdr3_aa: CANSVPKLENSDTQYF

j_call: TRBJ2-7
v_call: TRBV4-2
d_call: -
clone_size: few
cdr3_nt: TGTGCCAGCAGCCAAGTCGGGGGTACCTCCTGCGAGCAGTACTTC
cdr3_aa: CASSQVGGTSCEQYF

j_call: TRBJ2-1
v_call: TRBV20-1
d_call: -
clone_size: -
cdr3_nt: TGCAGTGCCCTGGGACGGACCTACAATGAGCAGTTCTTC
cdr3_aa: CSALGRTYNEQFF

j_call: TRBJ2-3
v_call: TRBV7-9
d_call: -
clone_size: -
cdr3_nt: TGTGCCAGCAGCTTAGCTTCCCAGCACACAGATACGCAGTATTTT
cdr3_aa: CASSLASQHTDTQYF

j_call: TRBJ2-3
v_call: TRBV9
d_call: TRBD2
clone_size: -
cdr3_nt: TGTGCCAGCAGCTCTACGACTAGCGGAGGCACAGATACGCAGTATTTT
cdr3_aa: CASSSTTSGGTDTQYF

j_call: TRBJ2-1
v_call: TRBV19
d_call: TRBD2
clone_size: few
cdr3_nt: TGTGCCAGTAGCGGGACAGGGACTAGCGGTAAATACAATGAGCAGTTCTTC
cdr3_aa: CASSGTGTSGKYNEQFF

j_call: TRBJ2-2
v_call: TRBV20-1
d_call: -
clone_size: -
cdr3_nt: TGCAGTGCTAGAGATTGGAGTGGCGCGAACACCGGGGAGCTGTTTTTT
cdr3_aa: CSARDWSGANTGELFF